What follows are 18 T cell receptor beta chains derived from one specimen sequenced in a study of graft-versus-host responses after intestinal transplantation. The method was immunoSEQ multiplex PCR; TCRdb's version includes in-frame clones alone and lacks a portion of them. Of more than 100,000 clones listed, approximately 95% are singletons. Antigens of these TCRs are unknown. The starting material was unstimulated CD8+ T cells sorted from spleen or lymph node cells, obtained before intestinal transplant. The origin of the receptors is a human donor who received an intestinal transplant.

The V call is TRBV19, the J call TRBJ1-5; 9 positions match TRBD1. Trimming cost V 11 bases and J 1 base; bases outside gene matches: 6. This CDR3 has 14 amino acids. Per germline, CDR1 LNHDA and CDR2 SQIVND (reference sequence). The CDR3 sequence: CAGGGQGSNQPQHF. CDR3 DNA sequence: TGTGCCGGGGGTGGACAGGGGAGCAATCAGCCCCAGCATTTT.

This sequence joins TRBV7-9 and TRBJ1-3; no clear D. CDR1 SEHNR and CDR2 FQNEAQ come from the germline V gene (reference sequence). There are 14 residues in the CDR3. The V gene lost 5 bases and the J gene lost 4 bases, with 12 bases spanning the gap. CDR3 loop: CASSVGQPGNTIYF. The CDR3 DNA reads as TGTGCCAGCAGCGTGGGTCAGCCGGGAAACACCATATATTTT.

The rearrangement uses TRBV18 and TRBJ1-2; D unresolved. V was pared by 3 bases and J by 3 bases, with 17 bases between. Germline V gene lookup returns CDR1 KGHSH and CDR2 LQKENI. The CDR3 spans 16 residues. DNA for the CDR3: TGTGCCAGCTCACCGGGTCCAGTATCCACCGACTATGGCTACACCTTC. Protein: CASSPGPVSTDYGYTF. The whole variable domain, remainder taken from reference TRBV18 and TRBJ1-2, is NAGVMQNPRHLVRRRGQEARLRCSPMKGHSHVYWYRQLPEEGLKFMVYLQKENIIDESGMPKERFSAEFPKEGPSILRIQQVVRGDSAAYFCASSPGPVSTDYGYTFGSGTRLTVV.

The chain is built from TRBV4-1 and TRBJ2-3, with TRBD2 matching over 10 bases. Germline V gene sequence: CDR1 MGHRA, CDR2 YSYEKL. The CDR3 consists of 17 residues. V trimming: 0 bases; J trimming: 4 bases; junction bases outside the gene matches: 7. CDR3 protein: CASSQESPGTSADTQYF. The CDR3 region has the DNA TGCGCCAGCAGCCAAGAGTCGCCCGGGACTAGCGCAGATACGCAGTATTTT.

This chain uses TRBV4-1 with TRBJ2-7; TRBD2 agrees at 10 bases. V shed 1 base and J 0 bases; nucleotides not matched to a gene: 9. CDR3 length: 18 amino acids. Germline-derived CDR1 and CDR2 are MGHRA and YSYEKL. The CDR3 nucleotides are TGCGCCAGCAGCCAAGTCTCTAGCGGGAGATCACCCTCCTACGAGCAGTACTTC. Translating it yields CASSQVSSGRSPSYEQYF.

The CDR3 DNA sequence: TGTGCCAGCAGCACGTACGGCTACGAGCAGTACTTC. Translating it yields CASSTYGYEQYF. The V call is TRBV9, the J call TRBJ2-7; D not certain. Trimming stripped 4 bases from V and 3 bases from J, with 8 bases between. The length of the CDR3 is 12 residues. Germline CDR1 is SGDLS and CDR2 is YYNGEE.

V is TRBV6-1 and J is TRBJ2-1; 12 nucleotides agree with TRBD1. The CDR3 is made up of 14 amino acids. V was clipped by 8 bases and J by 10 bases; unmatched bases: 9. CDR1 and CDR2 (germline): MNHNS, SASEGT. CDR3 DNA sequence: TGTGCCAGCTTCAAGGGGACAGGGGGCCGGGAGCAGTTCTTC. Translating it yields CASFKGTGGREQFF.

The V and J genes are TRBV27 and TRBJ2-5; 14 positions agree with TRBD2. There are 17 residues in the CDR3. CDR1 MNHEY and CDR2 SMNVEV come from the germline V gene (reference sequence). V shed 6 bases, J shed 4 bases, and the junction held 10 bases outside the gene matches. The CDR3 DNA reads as TGTGCCAGCAGCCGACTAGCGGGAGGGCAGGGCAGAGAGACCCAGTACTTC. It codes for CASSRLAGGQGRETQYF.

CDR3 bases: TGTGCCAGCAGTTTATGGGGCAGGGGAGACTACGAGCAGTACTTC. Amino acids: CASSLWGRGDYEQYF. This chain joins TRBV27 and TRBJ2-7, with D possibly being TRBD1 (6 bases). V shed 1 base and J shed 3 bases, with 13 bases lying between them. The germline gives CDR1 MNHEY, CDR2 SMNVEV (reference sequence). CDR3 length: 15 amino acids.

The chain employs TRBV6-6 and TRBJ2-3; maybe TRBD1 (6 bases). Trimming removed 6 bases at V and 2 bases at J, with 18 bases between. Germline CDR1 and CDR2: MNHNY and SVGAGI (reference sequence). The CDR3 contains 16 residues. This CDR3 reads CASSPIPGAITDTQYF. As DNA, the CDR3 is TGTGCCAGCAGCCCCATTCCAGGGGCTATCACAGATACGCAGTATTTT.

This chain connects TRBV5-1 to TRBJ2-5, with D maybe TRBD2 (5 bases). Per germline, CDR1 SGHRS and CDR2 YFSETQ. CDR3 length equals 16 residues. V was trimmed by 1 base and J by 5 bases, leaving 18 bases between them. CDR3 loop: CASSLRLRGSRETQYF. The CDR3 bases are TGCGCCAGCAGCTTGCGACTAAGAGGTAGCAGGGAGACCCAGTACTTC.

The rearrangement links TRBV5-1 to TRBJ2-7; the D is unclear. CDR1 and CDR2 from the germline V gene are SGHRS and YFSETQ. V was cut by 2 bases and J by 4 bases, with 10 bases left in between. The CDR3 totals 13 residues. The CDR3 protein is CASSLPASYEQYF. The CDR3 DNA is TGCGCCAGCAGCTTACCAGCTTCTTACGAGCAGTACTTC. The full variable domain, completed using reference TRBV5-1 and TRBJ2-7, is KAGVTQTPRYLIKTRGQQVTLSCSPISGHRSVSWYQQTPGQGLQFLFEYFSETQRNKGNFPGRFSGRQFSNSRSEMNVSTLELGDSALYLCASSLPASYEQYFGPGTRLTVT.

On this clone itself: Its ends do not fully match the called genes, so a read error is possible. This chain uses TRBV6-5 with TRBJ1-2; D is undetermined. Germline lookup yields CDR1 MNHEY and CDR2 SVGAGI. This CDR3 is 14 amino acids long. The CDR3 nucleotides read TGTGCCAGCAGTGACTCGGGTGGGTTTCGGGGCTACACCTTC. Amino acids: CASSDSGGFRGYTF.

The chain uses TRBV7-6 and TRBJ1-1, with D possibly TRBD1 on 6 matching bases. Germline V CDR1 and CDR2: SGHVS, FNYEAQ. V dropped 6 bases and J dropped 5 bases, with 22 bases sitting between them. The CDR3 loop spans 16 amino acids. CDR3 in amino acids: CASSYGTLGLGTEAFF. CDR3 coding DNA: TGTGCCAGCAGTTATGGGACATTGGGTCTAGGGACTGAAGCTTTCTTT. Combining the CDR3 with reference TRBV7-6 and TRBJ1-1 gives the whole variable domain GAGVSQSPRYKVTKRGQDVALRCDPISGHVSLYWYRQALGQGPEFLTYFNYEAQQDKSGLPNDRFSAERPEGSISTLTIQRTEQRDSAMYRCASSYGTLGLGTEAFFGQGTRLTVV.

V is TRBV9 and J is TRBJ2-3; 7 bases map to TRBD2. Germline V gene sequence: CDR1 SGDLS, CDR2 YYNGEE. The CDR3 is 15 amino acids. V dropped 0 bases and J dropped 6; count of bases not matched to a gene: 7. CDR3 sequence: CASSVEGLEADTQYF. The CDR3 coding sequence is TGTGCCAGCAGCGTAGAAGGACTAGAAGCTGATACGCAGTATTTT.

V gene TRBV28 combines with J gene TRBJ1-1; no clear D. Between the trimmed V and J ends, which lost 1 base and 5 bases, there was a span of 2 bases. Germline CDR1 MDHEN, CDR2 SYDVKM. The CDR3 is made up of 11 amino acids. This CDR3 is CASSLYTEAFF. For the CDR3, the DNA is TGTGCCAGCAGTTTATATACTGAAGCTTTCTTT.

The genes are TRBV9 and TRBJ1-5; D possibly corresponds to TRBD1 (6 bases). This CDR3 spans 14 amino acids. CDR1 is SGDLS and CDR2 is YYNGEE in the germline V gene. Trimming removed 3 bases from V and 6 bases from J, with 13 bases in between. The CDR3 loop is CASSEGGSGQPQHF. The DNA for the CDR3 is TGTGCCAGCAGCGAAGGGGGTTCCGGTCAGCCCCAGCATTTT.

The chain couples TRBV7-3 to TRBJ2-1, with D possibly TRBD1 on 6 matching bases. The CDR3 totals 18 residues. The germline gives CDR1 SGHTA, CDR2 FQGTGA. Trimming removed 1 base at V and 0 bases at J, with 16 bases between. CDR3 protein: CASSLRGPATSSYNEQFF. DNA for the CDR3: TGTGCCAGCAGCTTAAGGGGGCCAGCGACGAGCTCCTACAATGAGCAGTTCTTC.